Below, 21 T cell receptor beta chains from the same sample are listed, as sequenced in a study of T-cell reconstitution after alpha-beta-depleted transplantation in children. Unique molecular identifiers tagged the TCRbeta library. TCRdb re-analysed the PCR reads in MiXCR, keeping a single row per CDR3 protein. The profile shows approximately 490,000 distinct CDR3 sequences, 10% of them singletons. Material: PBMCs, obtained before TCRalphabeta/CD19-depleted stem cell transplant. These receptors all stem from a child aged 2-9 years with inherited bone marrow failure, due to receive a stem cell transplant.

This clonotype was seen repeatedly, ten times or more. The chain is built from TRBV3-1 and TRBJ1-1; TRBD1 matches 9 bases. V shed 1 base and J 2 bases; nucleotides not matched to a gene: 20. The CDR3 is made up of 21 amino acids. Germline lookup yields CDR1 LGHDT and CDR2 YNNKEL (reference sequence). The CDR3 bases are TGTGCCAGCAGCCAAGCTATACTCAATCCGGGACAGGGTATTTTCAACACTGAAGCTTTCTTT. This gives the protein CASSQAILNPGQGIFNTEAFF.

This clonotype was seen repeatedly, ten times or more. The rearrangement uses TRBV24-1 and TRBJ2-7, with D maybe TRBD2 (5 bases). The germline V and J ends were trimmed by 7 bases and 5 bases, with 17 bases remaining between them. The CDR3 sequence is 14 residues long. The germline CDR1 and CDR2 sequences are KGHDR and SFDVKD. The CDR3 here is CATSPTGSNNEQYF. The CDR3 DNA reads as TGTGCCACCAGCCCGACGGGAAGCAATAACGAGCAGTACTTC.

This clonotype was seen at least ten times. The V gene is TRBV3-1, the J gene TRBJ2-5; 13 nucleotides line up with TRBD2. The CDR3 is 17 amino acids. V lost 3 bases to trimming and J lost 2 bases; unmatched junction nucleotides: 6. The germline CDR1 and CDR2 sequences are LGHDT and YNNKEL (reference sequence). This chain's CDR3 is CASSQLETSGRQETQYF. The CDR3 nucleotides are TGTGCCAGCAGCCAGCTAGAGACTAGCGGGAGGCAAGAGACCCAGTACTTC.

This clonotype was seen a few times. The CDR3 coding sequence is TGCAGCGTAAGTCAGGACAACCACGAGCAGTACTTC. It specifies CSVSQDNHEQYF. The J gene is TRBJ2-7, the V gene TRBV29-1, with D possibly being TRBD1 (5 bases). Germline V gene lookup returns CDR1 SQVTM and CDR2 ANQGSEA. Trimming removed 6 bases from V and 5 bases from J, with 14 bases in between. This CDR3 is built from 12 residues.

This clonotype showed up many times. The CDR3 DNA is TGCAGCGTTGAAACGGCACGAGATACGCAGTATTTT. Its protein product is CSVETARDTQYF. The gene calls are TRBV29-1 and TRBJ2-3; D not certain. The V gene's germline CDR1 is SQVTM and CDR2 ANQGSEA. The V end was cut by 2 bases, the J end by 5 bases, with 8 bases between. The CDR3 spans 12 residues.

Note on this clonotype: This may stem from a read error, because a much larger clone lies one nucleotide away. The chain recombines TRBV29-1 with TRBJ1-2; TRBD1 is a possible D gene (6 bases). With 7 bases removed from V and 5 bases from J, the gap between germline ends came to 17 bases. The CDR3 is 13 residues long. Per the germline V gene, CDR1 is SQVTM and CDR2 is ANQGSEA. The CDR3 DNA reads TGCAGCGCCACCTTACGGGGGGCGTATGGCTACACCTTC. As protein: CSATLRGAYGYTF.

This clonotype was found many times. The chain has TRBV11-2 and TRBJ2-7; 11 bases agree with TRBD2. V lost 3 bases to trimming and J lost 3 bases; unmatched junction nucleotides: 10. The CDR3 length is 17 residues. Germline CDR1 reads SGHAT; CDR2 reads FQNNGV. CDR3 nucleotide sequence: TGTGCCAGCAGCTTTGCTCATGGGACTAGCGGAATCTACGAGCAGTACTTC. It is translated as CASSFAHGTSGIYEQYF.

There are many counts of this clonotype. V gene TRBV20-1 combines with J gene TRBJ2-5; 8 bases agree with TRBD2. The trim removed 7 bases at V and 7 bases at J, leaving 11 bases unmatched. The CDR3 has 13 amino acids. Germline CDR1 DFQATT, CDR2 SNEGSKA (reference sequence). The CDR3 region has the DNA TGCAGTGACGGAGGACTAGCCCAGGGGACCCAGTACTTC. Encoded protein: CSDGGLAQGTQYF.

This clonotype was recorded only once. V usage is TRBV20-1 and J usage is TRBJ1-2; D unclear. The V gene's germline CDR1 is DFQATT and CDR2 SNEGSKA (reference sequence). V lost 0 bases to trimming and J lost 3 bases, with 23 bases between them. CDR3 length: 18 residues. For the CDR3, the DNA is TGCAGTGCTAGAGATATGGTGTCGGGCTCAAAGTCCTACTATGGCTACACCTTC. Encoded protein: CSARDMVSGSKSYYGYTF.

There are many counts of this clonotype. The genes are TRBV18 and TRBJ1-5, with D possibly being TRBD1 (5 bases). The CDR3 has 18 residues. CDR1 and CDR2 (germline): KGHSH, LQKENI. Trimming pared 6 bases from V and 4 bases from J, leaving 25 bases between. The CDR3 sequence is CASSKGYAGTGGNQPQHF. CDR3 bases: TGTGCCAGCTCCAAGGGATATGCCGGGACCGGGGGGAATCAGCCCCAGCATTTT. The full variable domain, its missing parts supplied by reference TRBV18 and TRBJ1-5, is NAGVMQNPRHLVRRRGQEARLRCSPMKGHSHVYWYRQLPEEGLKFMVYLQKENIIDESGMPKERFSAEFPKEGPSILRIQQVVRGDSAAYFCASSKGYAGTGGNQPQHFGDGTRLSIL.

The table lists this clonotype with many counts. V gene TRBV27 combines with J gene TRBJ2-7; TRBD2 agrees at 9 bases. The V segment lost 3 bases and the J segment 0 bases; nucleotides outside the gene matches: 3. The germline V gene has CDR1 MNHEY and CDR2 SMNVEV (reference sequence). The CDR3 is 15 amino acids. The CDR3 DNA is TGTGCCAGCAGTTTGGGCGGGAGGGCCTCCTACGAGCAGTACTTC. It translates to CASSLGGRASYEQYF.

This clonotype was picked up many times. The rearrangement links TRBV20-1 to TRBJ2-2, with 12 nucleotides matching TRBD1. The CDR3 extends over 15 amino acids. Losses at the gene ends were 3 bases for V and 8 bases for J; bases not matched to a gene: 7. The V gene's germline CDR1 is DFQATT and CDR2 SNEGSKA (reference sequence). As DNA, the CDR3 is TGCAGTGCTAGGGGACAGGGGGCCCTACCGGGGGAGCTGTTTTTT. It is translated as CSARGQGALPGELFF.

This clonotype has a handful of counts. The rearrangement uses TRBV7-9 and TRBJ2-1; D may be TRBD1 or TRBD2 (5 bases each). Germline CDR1 SEHNR, CDR2 FQNEAQ (reference sequence). V was shortened by 7 bases and J by 4 bases, with 8 bases between the two germline ends. This CDR3 contains 12 residues. As DNA, the CDR3 is TGTGCCAGCATGAGGGGATACAATGAGCAGTTCTTC. It is translated as CASMRGYNEQFF.

CDR3 nucleotides: TGTGCCAGCAGCCCTCGTTTCGGCGGCGGGACCGGGGAGCTGTTTTTT. Its protein is CASSPRFGGGTGELFF. The chain uses TRBV9 and TRBJ2-2, with D tentatively TRBD2 (5 bases). CDR1 and CDR2 from the germline V gene are SGDLS and YYNGEE. This CDR3 is built from 16 residues. V lost 4 bases to trimming and J lost 5 bases, with 18 bases between them. Supplemented by reference TRBV9 and TRBJ2-2, the full variable domain reads DSGVTQTPKHLITATGQRVTLRCSPRSGDLSVYWYQQSLDQGLQFLIQYYNGEERAKGNILERFSAQQFPDLHSELNLSSLELGDSALYFCASSPRFGGGTGELFFGEGSRLTVL.

This clonotype was seen ten or more times. J is TRBJ2-7 and V is TRBV4-3, with TRBD2 matching 10 bases. This CDR3 is 15 amino acids long. CDR1 is LGHNA and CDR2 is YSLEER in the germline V gene. V was clipped by 1 base and J by 10 bases; unmatched bases: 10. The CDR3 sequence: CASSQGPSGRAPQYF. As DNA, the CDR3 is TGCGCCAGCAGCCAAGGTCCCAGCGGGAGGGCCCCCCAGTACTTC.

At least ten counts were recorded for this clonotype. The chain links TRBV28 to TRBJ2-7; possibly TRBD1 for D (5 bases). V gave up 5 bases and J gave up 3 bases, with 11 bases separating them. CDR1 is MDHEN and CDR2 is SYDVKM in the germline V gene. The CDR3 contains 13 residues. CDR3 sequence (DNA): TGTGCCAGCAGTCAGACAGTTAGCTACGAGCAGTACTTC. Translation gives CASSQTVSYEQYF.

There are many counts of this clonotype. The chain recombines TRBV7-2 with TRBJ2-7, with D tentatively TRBD1 (6 bases). Germline V gene data show CDR1 as SGHTA and CDR2 as FQGNSA. The CDR3 loop spans 15 amino acids. V was pared by 1 base and J by 4 bases, with 14 bases between. This CDR3 is CASSLEETGYYEQYF. CDR3 nucleotides: TGTGCCAGCAGCTTAGAGGAGACAGGCTATTACGAGCAGTACTTC.

The table lists this clonotype with many counts. The chain couples TRBV11-2 to TRBJ2-7, with D unresolved. CDR1 and CDR2 (germline): SGHAT, FQNNGV. V was clipped by 0 bases and J by 2 bases, with 5 bases between them. The CDR3 totals 13 residues. In nucleotides, the CDR3 is TGTGCCAGCAGCTTAGAACCCACCTACGAGCAGTACTTC. As protein: CASSLEPTYEQYF.

The V call is TRBV7-2, the J call TRBJ2-1; D ambiguous. This CDR3 is built from 16 residues. Trimming pared 5 bases from V and 6 bases from J, leaving 20 bases between. Germline V gene data show CDR1 as SGHTA and CDR2 as FQGNSA. The CDR3 coding sequence is TGTGCCAGCAGCCCAGGCCCCCTTATCTGGGCCAATGAGCAGTTCTTC. Amino acid sequence: CASSPGPLIWANEQFF. The full variable domain, its missing parts supplied by reference TRBV7-2 and TRBJ2-1, is GAGVSQSPSNKVTEKGKDVELRCDPISGHTALYWYRQSLGQGLEFLIYFQGNSAPDKSGLPSDRFSAERTGGSVSTLTIQRTQQEDSAVYLCASSPGPLIWANEQFFGPGTRLTVL.

Only a few counts were recorded for this clonotype. The chain couples TRBV7-2 to TRBJ2-5; TRBD2 matches 9 bases. V shed 1 base and J 3 bases; nucleotides not matched to a gene: 6. This CDR3 spans 16 amino acids. CDR1 and CDR2 from the germline V gene are SGHTA and FQGNSA. The DNA for the CDR3 is TGTGCCAGCAGCTTAGGCCTAGCGGGAAGTGAAGAGACCCAGTACTTC. Protein product: CASSLGLAGSEETQYF. The full variable domain, rest sourced from reference TRBV7-2 and TRBJ2-5, is GAGVSQSPSNKVTEKGKDVELRCDPISGHTALYWYRQSLGQGLEFLIYFQGNSAPDKSGLPSDRFSAERTGGSVSTLTIQRTQQEDSAVYLCASSLGLAGSEETQYFGPGTRLLVL.

This clonotype has ten or more counts. This sequence joins TRBV28 and TRBJ2-7; 14 nucleotides agree with TRBD2. CDR1 is MDHEN, CDR2 SYDVKM, per germline. The CDR3 is 15 amino acids. V shed 5 bases and J 2 bases; nucleotides not matched to a gene: 2. CDR3 protein: CASSLTSGRAYEQYF. CDR3 nucleotides: TGTGCCAGCAGTCTGACTAGCGGGAGGGCCTACGAGCAGTACTTC.